The rows below give T cell receptor beta chains drawn from one sample of a study of identical twins. Each CDR3 protein gets one entry after TCRdb re-called the 5' RACE reads with MiXCR. The profile shows roughly 260,000 distinct CDR3 sequences, approximately 7.3% of them singletons. The data also belong to a second study, concerning yellow fever vaccine responses in identical twins.

The sequenced sample consisted of CD8+ T cells sorted from blood. Every receptor here comes from a woman younger than 30 in good health. Each CDR3 is given with its conserved first and last residue. D genes are given only for firm matches. Expanded clones get a size class; other rows say once, few or many, or leave the size out.

TRBJ2-1	TRBV3-1	many	TRBD2	CASSQDAGESYNEQFF	TGTGCCAGCAGCCAAGACGCGGGAGAGAGCTACAATGAGCAGTTCTTC
TRBJ2-5	TRBV2	many	TRBD1	CASSPGTGVQETQYF	TGTGCCAGCAGCCCCGGGACAGGGGTTCAAGAGACCCAGTACTTC
TRBJ2-7	TRBV27	.	TRBD2	CATRPTSGRSEQYF	TGTGCCACTCGACCAACTAGCGGGAGATCCGAGCAGTACTTC
TRBJ1-3	TRBV9	few	.	CASSRGDSGNTIYF	TGTGCCAGCAGTCGGGGGGATTCTGGAAACACCATATATTTT
TRBJ1-5	TRBV12-3/TRBV12-4	.	.	CASGTLWSNQPQHF	TGTGCCAGCGGGACCCTGTGGAGCAATCAGCCCCAGCATTTT
TRBJ2-1	TRBV18	many	.	CASSTITPSSYNEQFF	TGTGCCAGCTCAACCATTACCCCGAGCTCCTACAATGAGCAGTTCTTC
TRBJ2-2	TRBV21-1	.	.	CASSKTSGQNTGELFF	TGTGCCAGCAGCAAAACTAGCGGTCAAAACACCGGGGAGCTGTTTTTT
TRBJ2-1	TRBV12-3/TRBV12-4	.	TRBD2	CASQETSGVNEQFF	TGTGCCAGCCAAGAGACTAGCGGGGTCAATGAGCAGTTCTTC
TRBJ1-2	TRBV2	.	.	CASTWGDNFYGYTF	TGTGCCAGCACCTGGGGGGACAATTTCTATGGCTACACCTTC
TRBJ1-1	TRBV20-1	many	TRBD1	CSAENRGGTEAFF	TGCAGTGCTGAGAACAGGGGAGGGACTGAAGCTTTCTTT
TRBJ2-5	TRBV28	many	TRBD1	CASSNPGGRETQYF	TGTGCCAGCAGCAATCCAGGGGGCAGAGAGACCCAGTACTTC
TRBJ2-7	TRBV5-5	few	.	CASSLVGVPSSYEQYF	TGTGCCAGCAGCTTGGTGGGGGTTCCCTCCTCCTACGAGCAGTACTTC
TRBJ1-3	TRBV12-3/TRBV12-4	many	.	CASSFWDVGNTIYF	TGTGCCAGCAGTTTTTGGGACGTAGGAAACACCATATATTTT
TRBJ2-5	TRBV29-1	many	.	CSVEWREETQYF	TGCAGCGTTGAATGGAGGGAAGAGACCCAGTACTTC
TRBJ2-5	TRBV5-1	many	TRBD1	CASSLAGQGSETQYF	TGCGCCAGCAGCTTGGCGGGACAGGGCAGTGAGACCCAGTACTTC
TRBJ2-1	TRBV29-1	many	TRBD2	CSVRLAGGVNEQFF	TGCAGCGTGAGACTAGCGGGAGGGGTCAATGAGCAGTTCTTC
TRBJ1-2	TRBV12-3/TRBV12-4	many	TRBD1	CASSLAAGTGRNGYTF	TGTGCCAGCAGTTTAGCGGCGGGGACAGGGAGGAATGGCTACACCTTC
TRBJ1-2	TRBV29-1	.	.	CSVDQGRFYGYTF	TGCAGCGTTGACCAGGGCCGATTCTATGGCTACACCTTC
TRBJ2-5	TRBV3-1	few	.	CASSQVHSQETQYF	TGTGCCAGCAGCCAAGTACACTCCCAAGAGACCCAGTACTTC
TRBJ1-2	TRBV28	many	.	CASRPGLLYGYTF	TGTGCCAGCAGACCGGGACTGCTCTATGGCTACACCTTC
TRBJ1-4	TRBV14	many	.	CASSQEMPEPTNEKLFF	TGTGCCAGCAGCCAAGAAATGCCGGAACCAACTAATGAAAAACTGTTTTTT
TRBJ2-1	TRBV7-9	few	.	CASSFVGGGNEQFF	TGTGCCAGCAGCTTCGTGGGAGGGGGGAATGAGCAGTTCTTC
TRBJ2-1	TRBV7-9	many	.	CASSPRLTPYNEQFF	TGTGCCAGCAGCCCGAGACTAACACCCTACAATGAGCAGTTCTTC
TRBJ1-6	TRBV7-9	few	.	CASGQYNSPLHF	TGTGCCTCCGGACAGTATAATTCACCCCTCCACTTT
TRBJ2-7	TRBV7-2	many	TRBD2	CASSLRTSGINEQYF	TGTGCCAGCAGCTTACGGACTAGCGGGATCAACGAGCAGTACTTC
TRBJ2-1	TRBV7-9	many	.	CASSLGYYNEQFF	TGTGCCAGCAGCTTAGGATACTACAATGAGCAGTTCTTC
TRBJ1-1	TRBV12-3/TRBV12-4	.	.	CASTHGNTEAFF	TGTGCCAGCACCCACGGGAACACTGAAGCTTTCTTT
TRBJ2-3	TRBV7-6	.	TRBD2	CASSLLSGGSTDTQYF	TGTGCCAGCAGCTTACTGAGCGGGGGCTCCACAGATACGCAGTATTTT
TRBJ2-2	TRBV27	.	TRBD2	CVSVGGGRGYTGELFF	TGTGTCAGCGTCGGCGGGGGGCGCGGATACACCGGGGAGCTGTTTTTT
TRBJ2-7	TRBV6-1	many	.	CASSDEQTGALRVQYF	TGTGCCAGCAGTGACGAACAGACAGGTGCCCTACGTGTGCAGTACTTC
TRBJ1-4	TRBV4-1	.	.	CASSQDGSTLFF	TGCGCCAGCAGCCAAGATGGGTCTACACTGTTTTTT
TRBJ2-1	TRBV27	.	.	CASSLRARGYNEQFF	TGTGCCAGCAGTTTACGGGCTAGGGGGTACAATGAGCAGTTCTTC
TRBJ2-3	TRBV4-1	.	.	CASSQEASAVTDTQYF	TGCGCCAGCAGCCAAGAAGCTAGCGCGGTCACAGATACGCAGTATTTT
TRBJ1-2	TRBV29-1	many	.	CSDAWGLGYTF	TGCAGCGACGCATGGGGACTTGGCTACACCTTC
TRBJ1-1	TRBV29-1	many	TRBD1	CSVGGTGRSGTEAFF	TGCAGCGTTGGAGGGACAGGGCGGTCGGGGACTGAAGCTTTCTTT
TRBJ2-3	TRBV19	.	.	CASKEDSLSTDTQYF	TGTGCCAGTAAGGAAGACTCTCTCAGCACAGATACGCAGTATTTT
TRBJ2-1	TRBV7-6	few	.	CASSLGPPEVYNEQFF	TGTGCCAGCAGCTTAGGGCCCCCGGAGGTTTACAATGAGCAGTTCTTC
TRBJ2-5	TRBV11-2	many	TRBD2	CASSLWGGETQYF	TGTGCCAGCAGTTTATGGGGGGGGGAGACCCAGTACTTC
TRBJ2-7	TRBV28	many	TRBD2	CASSLLTSGRGDEQYF	TGTGCCAGCAGTTTGTTGACTAGCGGAAGAGGGGACGAGCAGTACTTC
TRBJ1-4	TRBV12-3/TRBV12-4	many	TRBD1	CASGQGSRANEKLFF	TGTGCCAGCGGACAGGGCTCGAGGGCTAATGAAAAACTGTTTTTT
TRBJ2-1	TRBV9	.	.	CAGSVGDELTYNEQFF	TGTGCCGGCAGCGTAGGGGACGAGCTCACCTACAATGAGCAGTTCTTC
TRBJ1-6	TRBV7-8	many	TRBD1	CASSLGGQGVPYNSPLHF	TGTGCCAGCAGCTTAGGGGGACAGGGGGTCCCCTATAATTCACCCCTCCACTTT
TRBJ1-3	TRBV27	.	.	CASSPGRTGNTIYF	TGTGCCAGCTCGCCAGGCCGGACTGGAAACACCATATATTTT
TRBJ2-1	TRBV7-9	few	.	CASSTRLYNEQFF	TGTGCCAGCAGCACAAGACTTTACAATGAGCAGTTCTTC
TRBJ1-1	TRBV7-9	many	.	CASSYEGVGTEAFF	TGTGCCAGCAGCTACGAAGGTGTCGGCACTGAAGCTTTCTTT
TRBJ2-1	TRBV20-1	many	TRBD2	CSARDPGTSGIWEQFF	TGCAGTGCTAGAGACCCCGGGACTAGCGGGATTTGGGAGCAGTTCTTC
TRBJ2-7	TRBV21-1	many	.	CASSKDGLLYEQYF	TGTGCCAGCAGCAAAGACGGCTTACTTTACGAGCAGTACTTC
TRBJ2-7	TRBV7-9	few	TRBD2	CASSLVSGGSYEQYF	TGTGCCAGCAGCTTAGTTAGCGGGGGGTCCTACGAGCAGTACTTC
TRBJ1-5	TRBV13	.	.	CASSLGGVHSNQPQHF	TGTGCCAGCAGCTTAGGAGGTGTACATAGCAATCAGCCCCAGCATTTT
TRBJ2-1	TRBV15	.	TRBD1	CATSRDLRDRGYNEQFF	TGTGCCACCAGCAGAGATCTTCGGGACAGGGGTTACAATGAGCAGTTCTTC
TRBJ1-2	TRBV6-2/TRBV6-3	few	.	CASSPLRDGYTF	TGTGCCAGCAGCCCCCTCCGCGATGGCTACACCTTC
TRBJ2-7	TRBV28	.	.	CASSFPGTPYEQYF	TGTGCCAGCAGTTTCCCAGGGACGCCCTACGAGCAGTACTTC
TRBJ2-3	TRBV7-6	.	TRBD2	CASSLARSGDRTDTQYF	TGTGCCAGCAGCTTAGCGCGGAGCGGGGACCGCACAGATACGCAGTATTTT
TRBJ2-1	TRBV7-9	few	TRBD1	CASSSPLTGSYNEQFF	TGTGCCAGCAGCTCCCCGTTGACAGGGAGCTACAATGAGCAGTTCTTC
TRBJ2-1	TRBV7-6	.	TRBD2	CASSSGTRAYNEQFF	TGTGCCAGCAGCTCCGGGACTAGGGCGTACAATGAGCAGTTCTTC
TRBJ2-2	TRBV5-1	many	.	CASSLWDANTGELFF	TGCGCCAGCAGCTTGTGGGACGCGAACACCGGGGAGCTGTTTTTT